These 5 T cell receptor beta chains came from one sample sequenced in a study of cytomegalovirus exposure and HLA in healthy donors. In the PCR, 60 Vbeta and 13 Jbeta primers were used. Method: immunoSEQ multiplex PCR; TCRdb's copy keeps in-frame clones and lacks some. Among 250,000 to 300,000 clones listed, just under 85% were seen once. Sequenced sample: PBMCs. Receptor source: a woman aged 35 to 49 in good health and CMV-seropositive.

This chain uses TRBV7-9 with TRBJ2-1; D gene uncertain. This CDR3 spans 15 amino acids. The germline V gene encodes CDR1 SEHNR and CDR2 FQNEAQ (reference sequence). The V end lost 5 bases, the J end lost 2 bases, and 13 bases lay between the germline ends. The CDR3 sequence is CASSLVKLTYNEQFF. CDR3 sequence (DNA): TGTGCCAGCAGCCTTGTTAAACTCACCTACAATGAGCAGTTCTTC.

The chain links TRBV27 to TRBJ2-2, with TRBD1 matching 7 bases. Trimming at V came to 3 bases and at J to 0 bases, leaving 1 base not matched to a gene. CDR3 length equals 15 residues. Germline lookup yields CDR1 MNHEY and CDR2 SMNVEV (reference sequence). This CDR3 is CASSFRGPNTGELFF. The CDR3 DNA is TGTGCCAGCAGTTTTAGGGGGCCGAACACCGGGGAGCTGTTTTTT.

The chain carries TRBV7-8 and TRBJ2-7; TRBD2 aligns across 12 bases. Germline V gene sequence: CDR1 SGHVS, CDR2 FQNEAQ. The CDR3 has 20 amino acids. Trimming removed 0 bases from V and 3 bases from J; junction bases left unmatched: 15. The CDR3 DNA reads TGTGCCAGCAGCTTAGCGCTGACTAGCGGGAGTGGGAGTAGGGGCTACGAGCAGTACTTC. It specifies CASSLALTSGSGSRGYEQYF.

The J gene is TRBJ2-3, the V gene TRBV4-2; 7 bases line up with TRBD2. Germline V gene sequence: CDR1 LGHNA, CDR2 YNFKEQ. The CDR3 runs 14 residues. V was pared by 4 bases and J by 2 bases, with 3 bases of the junction left unmatched. CDR3 loop: CASSLREATDTQYF. DNA for the CDR3: TGTGCCAGCAGCCTACGGGAGGCCACAGATACGCAGTATTTT.

The chain couples TRBV29-1 to TRBJ2-2, with 15 bases aligning to TRBD2. Germline values: CDR1 SQVTM, CDR2 ANQGSEA. The CDR3 spans 16 residues. Germline trimming cut 7 bases from V and 2 bases from J; bases unmatched to any gene: 5. The DNA of the CDR3 is TGCAGCGCTAGGACTAGCGGGAGGGAAAACACCGGGGAGCTGTTTTTT. This gives the protein CSARTSGRENTGELFF.